Presented here are 32 T cell receptor beta chains from one specimen sequenced in a study of radiotherapy plus CTLA-4 blockade in lung cancer. The table came from immunoSEQ multiplex PCR; TCRdb's copy has only in-frame clones and leaves some out. The table shows about 85,000 clones, with around 88% occurring only once. This specimen consisted of peripheral blood, obtained from a patient treated with radiotherapy plus ipilimumab. The receptor source for this set is a human donor with non-small cell lung cancer who had a partial response to radiotherapy plus ipilimumab.

The chain carries TRBV6-1 and TRBJ2-1, with TRBD2 matching over 10 bases. CDR1 is MNHNS and CDR2 is SASEGT in the germline V gene. V lost 6 bases, J lost 7 bases, and 9 bases stayed unmatched. The CDR3 is made up of 15 amino acids. The CDR3 is CASRAGSSGRNEQFF. Here the CDR3 DNA reads TGTGCCAGCAGGGCCGGTTCTAGCGGGAGAAATGAGCAGTTCTTC.

The chain links TRBV19 to TRBJ2-3, with TRBD2 as a possible D gene (6 bases). This CDR3 comprises 15 residues. Trimming pared 3 bases from V and 3 bases from J, leaving 13 bases between. Germline-derived CDR1 and CDR2 are LNHDA and SQIVND (reference sequence). The CDR3 bases are TGTGCCAGTAGTATTAGCCGGGCGGGAACAGATACGCAGTATTTT. As protein: CASSISRAGTDTQYF.

This clone has a single count. The chain couples TRBV29-1 to TRBJ2-1; 7 bases fit TRBD2. The germline V gene encodes CDR1 SQVTM and CDR2 ANQGSEA. The CDR3 loop spans 15 amino acids. Trimming cost V 3 bases and J 9 bases; bases outside gene matches: 14. The CDR3 region is CSVDTRLAPRSEQFF. The DNA of the CDR3 is TGCAGCGTTGATACCCGACTAGCCCCGCGGAGTGAGCAGTTCTTC.

This chain connects TRBV6-5 to TRBJ2-1; 10 bases line up with TRBD2. This CDR3 is built from 14 residues. The trim removed 8 bases at V and 0 bases at J, leaving 1 base unmatched. Germline V gene sequence: CDR1 MNHEY, CDR2 SVGAGI. This CDR3 reads CASGLADSYNEQFF. CDR3 DNA: TGTGCCAGCGGACTAGCGGACTCCTACAATGAGCAGTTCTTC.

V usage is TRBV30 and J usage is TRBJ2-3, with TRBD1 matching over 9 bases. V lost 3 bases, J lost 5 bases, and 6 bases stayed unmatched. CDR1 GTSNPN and CDR2 SVGIG come from the germline V gene (reference sequence). The CDR3 length is 14 residues. CDR3 loop: CAWRDTGGKDTQYF. CDR3 in DNA: TGTGCCTGGAGGGATACAGGGGGCAAAGATACGCAGTATTTT. The full variable domain, in which reference TRBV30 and TRBJ2-3 provide the parts outside the CDR3, is SQTIHQWPATLVQPVGSPLSLECTVEGTSNPNLYWYRQAAGRGLQLLFYSVGIGQISSEVPQNLSASRPQDRQFILSSKKLLLSDSGFYLCAWRDTGGKDTQYFGPGTRLTVL.

The chain employs TRBV5-1 and TRBJ2-1; 8 bases align to TRBD2. The CDR3 runs 16 residues. Germline-derived CDR1 and CDR2 are SGHRS and YFSETQ. V was pared by 4 bases and J by 0 bases, with 6 bases of the junction left unmatched. The CDR3 loop reads CASSLYSGTSYNEQFF. The CDR3 region has the DNA TGCGCCAGCAGCCTGTATAGCGGGACCTCCTACAATGAGCAGTTCTTC.

The chain carries TRBV28 and TRBJ2-1; 10 bases match TRBD1. The ends lost 4 bases at V and 7 bases at J; junction bases unmatched: 4. Germline assignment: CDR1 MDHEN and CDR2 SYDVKM. The CDR3 runs to 14 residues. The CDR3 sequence: CASSSRDRGNEQFF. CDR3 DNA: TGTGCCAGCAGTTCCCGGGACAGGGGTAATGAGCAGTTCTTC.

The CDR3 DNA is TGTGCCAGCAGCTTTTTAGAGAGGGAGCAGTTCTTC. This translates into CASSFLEREQFF. V usage is TRBV7-9 and J usage is TRBJ2-1; the D is unclear. The CDR3 has 12 amino acids. V lost 3 bases and J lost 10, with 10 bases in between. From germline, CDR1 is SEHNR and CDR2 FQNEAQ (reference sequence). The entire variable domain, with the rest obtained from reference TRBV7-9 and TRBJ2-1, is as follows: DTGVSQNPRHKITKRGQNVTFRCDPISEHNRLYWYRQTLGQGPEFLTYFQNEAQLEKSRLLSDRFSAERPKGSFSTLEIQRTEQGDSAMYLCASSFLEREQFFGPGTRLTVL.

In this sample, this clone turned up a few times. V is TRBV19 and J is TRBJ1-5, with D unresolved. CDR3 length equals 15 residues. Trimming cost V 6 bases and J 6 bases, with 18 bases left between them. The germline CDR1 and CDR2 sequences are LNHDA and SQIVND (reference sequence). CDR3: CASRPPGGSGQPQHF. The DNA of the CDR3 is TGTGCCAGTAGGCCCCCGGGAGGCAGCGGTCAGCCCCAGCATTTT.

V and J are TRBV28 and TRBJ2-5; D may be TRBD2 (5 bases). CDR3 size: 15 residues. Per germline, CDR1 MDHEN and CDR2 SYDVKM. V was clipped by 5 bases and J by 2 bases, with 15 bases between them. CDR3 in DNA: TGTGCCAGCAGTCCCTGGGTAGCGCCACAAGAGACCCAGTACTTC. Translating gives CASSPWVAPQETQYF.

The gene calls are TRBV19 and TRBJ2-7; D is unresolved. V was trimmed by 3 bases and J by 7 bases, leaving 16 bases between them. Germline assignment: CDR1 LNHDA and CDR2 SQIVND (reference sequence). CDR3 length: 14 residues. The CDR3 spells CASSIWSAAREQYF. CDR3 DNA sequence: TGTGCCAGTAGTATTTGGTCGGCCGCCAGGGAGCAGTACTTC.

The V gene is TRBV5-1, the J gene TRBJ2-1; TRBD1 matches at 12 bases. This CDR3 contains 18 residues. J lost 7 bases, V lost 4 bases, and 15 bases had no gene match. Germline values: CDR1 SGHRS, CDR2 YFSETQ. CDR3 protein: CASSPGQGAGRGGNEQFF. The CDR3, as DNA: TGCGCCAGCAGCCCGGGACAGGGGGCAGGTAGGGGAGGAAATGAGCAGTTCTTC.

The CDR3 sequence: CASSLIPPGPPRGTNEKLFF. In DNA form, the CDR3 reads TGTGCCAGCAGCCTAATCCCGCCGGGGCCTCCAAGGGGGACTAATGAAAAACTGTTTTTT. The chain couples TRBV5-5 to TRBJ1-4, with TRBD1 as a possible D gene (6 bases). The germline CDR1 and CDR2 sequences are SGHKS and YYEKEE (reference sequence). The CDR3 is 20 residues long. V lost 4 bases to trimming and J lost 2 bases, with 27 bases between them. Full variable domain (outside the CDR3, taken from reference TRBV5-5 and TRBJ1-4): DAGVTQSPTHLIKTRGQQVTLRCSPISGHKSVSWYQQVLGQGPQFIFQYYEKEERGRGNFPDRFSARQFPNYSSELNVNALLLGDSALYLCASSLIPPGPPRGTNEKLFFGSGTQLSVL.

CDR3 amino acids: CASSLSGGEQFF. The CDR3, as DNA: TGTGCCAGCAGCTTAAGCGGGGGGGAGCAGTTCTTC. The chain employs TRBV7-3 and TRBJ2-1, with 8 positions matching TRBD2. The CDR3 spans 12 residues. From germline, CDR1 is SGHTA and CDR2 FQGTGA. The J segment lost 10 bases and the V segment lost 1 base, leaving 0 bases of the junction unmatched. Based on the CDR3 plus reference TRBV7-3 and TRBJ2-1, the full variable domain is GAGVSQTPSNKVTEKGKYVELRCDPISGHTALYWYRQSLGQGPEFLIYFQGTGAADDSGLPNDRFFAVRPEGSVSTLKIQRTERGDSAVYLCASSLSGGEQFFGPGTRLTVL.

The rearrangement joins TRBV11-2 to TRBJ2-1; 12 bases are shared with TRBD2. There are 15 residues in the CDR3. With V trimmed by 3 bases and J by 12 bases, 9 bases remained unmatched. Germline CDR1 reads SGHAT; CDR2 reads FQNNGV. The CDR3: CASSFTSTSGSVQFF. For the CDR3, the DNA is TGTGCCAGCAGCTTTACCTCGACTAGCGGGAGTGTGCAGTTCTTC.

The genes are TRBV15 and TRBJ2-3; maybe TRBD2 (7 bases). V lost 9 bases to trimming and J lost 2 bases, with 21 bases between them. The CDR3 totals 16 residues. Per the germline V gene, CDR1 is LNHNV and CDR2 is YYDKDF (reference sequence). The CDR3 DNA follows: TGTGCCACGACCAGTGGACTGGGGGGGGCCACAGATACGCAGTATTTT. Its protein is CATTSGLGGATDTQYF.

This sequence joins TRBV6-6 and TRBJ2-3; D is uncertain. The CDR3 covers 15 residues. V was trimmed by 3 bases and J by 0 bases, leaving 10 bases between them. CDR1 is MNHNY, CDR2 SVGAGI, per germline (reference sequence). The CDR3 DNA reads TGTGCCAGCAGTTATAGCAGAGGAAGCACAGATACGCAGTATTTT. It codes for CASSYSRGSTDTQYF.

The chain couples TRBV18 to TRBJ2-2; TRBD2 matches at 8 bases. CDR1 and CDR2 (germline): KGHSH, LQKENI. The CDR3 is 16 residues long. The ends lost 1 base at V and 0 bases at J; junction bases unmatched: 1. The CDR3 coding sequence is TGTGCCAGCTCACCACAGACTAGCGCGAACACCGGGGAGCTGTTTTTT. This translates into CASSPQTSANTGELFF.

The rearrangement uses TRBV10-3 and TRBJ1-5; 10 bases align to TRBD1. With 10 bases clipped from V and 6 bases from J, the junction kept 6 bases outside the gene matches. There are 13 residues in the CDR3. Germline CDR1 and CDR2: ENHRY and SYGVKD. CDR3 sequence (DNA): TGTGCCAGCGGGACAGGGGATGGTCAGCCCCAGCATTTT. It yields the protein CASGTGDGQPQHF.

The chain combines TRBV11-2 with TRBJ1-2, with 7 bases fitting TRBD1. There are 15 residues in the CDR3. The V gene's germline CDR1 is SGHAT and CDR2 FQNNGV. V lost 0 bases, J lost 4 bases, and 5 bases stayed unmatched. DNA for the CDR3: TGTGCCAGCAGCTTAGAGCAGGGGGTGGGCTATGGCTACACCTTC. Encoded protein: CASSLEQGVGYGYTF.

The chain uses TRBV6-1 and TRBJ2-3; D is possibly TRBD1 (6 bases). This CDR3 has 16 amino acids. CDR1 is MNHNS and CDR2 is SASEGT in the germline V gene. Trimming left V 4 bases short and J 2 bases short, with 16 bases between. The CDR3, as DNA: TGTGCCAGCAGTGCTGAAACAGGGATTTACACAGATACGCAGTATTTT. Its protein product is CASSAETGIYTDTQYF.

The V and J genes are TRBV27 and TRBJ1-2, with 7 nucleotides matching TRBD1. The germline V gene has CDR1 MNHEY and CDR2 SMNVEV (reference sequence). The V gene end was trimmed by 7 bases and the J gene end by 7 bases; junction bases not matched to a gene: 15. The CDR3 covers 15 residues. As DNA, the CDR3 is TGTGCCAGCACCCTAAAACCTACAGGGGTGGGTGGCTACACCTTC. Translating gives CASTLKPTGVGGYTF.

The V call is TRBV7-2, the J call TRBJ2-7; no reliable D call. Per the germline V gene, CDR1 is SGHTA and CDR2 is FQGNSA. Trimming shortened V by 2 bases and J by 2 bases, and 13 bases separated the two germline ends. The CDR3 spans 15 residues. CDR3 sequence (DNA): TGTGCCAGCAGCTTACTTGGAGATCCGGCCTACGAGCAGTACGTC. This translates into CASSLLGDPAYEQYV.

The chain uses TRBV6-5 and TRBJ2-7; 10 bases are shared with TRBD1. The CDR3 length is 15 residues. Looked up from germline, CDR1 is MNHEY and CDR2 is SVGAGI. With V trimmed by 5 bases and J by 0 bases, 4 bases remained unmatched. Here the CDR3 DNA reads TGTGCCAGCAGTCCGGGACAGGGGATCTCCTACGAGCAGTACGTC. Its translation: CASSPGQGISYEQYV.

A few counts support this clone. The rearrangement uses TRBV19 and TRBJ1-4; D is unresolved. CDR1 LNHDA and CDR2 SQIVND come from the germline V gene (reference sequence). Between the trimmed V and J ends, which lost 3 bases and 0 bases, there was a span of 11 bases. The CDR3 covers 16 residues. The CDR3 sequence: CASSILRQTTNEKLFF. The CDR3 bases are TGTGCCAGTAGTATTCTTCGACAAACAACTAATGAAAAACTGTTTTTT.

This clone came up once. The chain recombines TRBV6-4 with TRBJ2-1, with D possibly being TRBD1 (5 bases). Trimming cost V 4 bases and J 3 bases, with 7 bases left between them. The CDR3 covers 13 residues. Germline lookup yields CDR1 MRHNA and CDR2 SNTAGT. The CDR3 nucleotides are TGTGCCAGCAGTGGGGGCAACTACAATGAGCAGTTCTTC. This gives the protein CASSGGNYNEQFF.

This chain joins TRBV7-9 and TRBJ1-4, with no clear D. The CDR3 totals 12 residues. Per the germline V gene, CDR1 is SEHNR and CDR2 is FQNEAQ (reference sequence). Trimming took 5 bases from V and 5 from J, leaving 6 bases between them. Written as DNA, the CDR3 is TGTGCCAGCAGCCCTCCGAATGAAAAACTGTTTTTT. Encoded protein: CASSPPNEKLFF.

This clone appeared a single time. The chain uses TRBV4-3 and TRBJ1-2; TRBD1 might be the D (6 bases). This CDR3 has 15 residues. V lost 3 bases and J lost 4, with 15 bases in between. From germline, CDR1 is LGHNA and CDR2 YSLEER. CDR3 amino acids: CASSQAPRGGYGYTF. CDR3 coding DNA: TGCGCCAGCAGCCAGGCACCCAGGGGTGGCTATGGCTACACCTTC.

The chain has TRBV5-1 and TRBJ1-6; D is possibly TRBD1 (5 bases). V gave up 2 bases and J gave up 8 bases, with 14 bases separating them. Germline-derived CDR1 and CDR2 are SGHRS and YFSETQ. The length of the CDR3 is 15 residues. CDR3 nucleotides: TGCGCCAGCAGCTTAGGCGGGGGAACTTATTCACCCCTCCACTTT. As protein: CASSLGGGTYSPLHF. The full variable domain, with the rest looked up from reference TRBV5-1 and TRBJ1-6, is KAGVTQTPRYLIKTRGQQVTLSCSPISGHRSVSWYQQTPGQGLQFLFEYFSETQRNKGNFPGRFSGRQFSNSRSEMNVSTLELGDSALYLCASSLGGGTYSPLHFGNGTRLTVT.

The genes are TRBV18 and TRBJ1-6, with TRBD1 as a possible D gene (5 bases). There are 16 residues in the CDR3. Germline V gene data show CDR1 as KGHSH and CDR2 as LQKENI. Trimming pared 3 bases from V and 0 bases from J, leaving 9 bases between. The CDR3 loop is CASSPSGGSYNSPLHF. The DNA for the CDR3 is TGTGCCAGCTCACCTTCGGGGGGCTCCTATAATTCACCCCTCCACTTT.

The genes are TRBV2 and TRBJ1-4; 7 bases are shared with TRBD1. The V gene's germline CDR1 is SNHLY and CDR2 FYNNEI. This CDR3 has 14 residues. With V trimmed by 6 bases and J by 3 bases, 4 bases remained unmatched. As DNA, the CDR3 is TGTGCCAGCAGCCCGGGACAGCCTAATGAAAAACTGTTTTTT. Protein: CASSPGQPNEKLFF.

This chain links TRBV6-1 with TRBJ2-1; D unclear. Between the trimmed V and J ends, which lost 3 bases and 5 bases, there was a span of 26 bases. The V gene's germline CDR1 is MNHNS and CDR2 SASEGT. The CDR3 is 19 residues long. Here the CDR3 DNA reads TGTGCCAGCAGTGATATGTCTGGCCAGAACCCCATTTCCAACAATGAGCAGTTCTTC. Translating it yields CASSDMSGQNPISNNEQFF.